This T cell receptor (beta chain) appears in the sequencing data of a study of cytomegalovirus exposure and HLA in healthy donors. Looking at the study overall: Earlier, roughly 120 million unique TCR beta sequences were recovered from roughly 170 million T cells by an analysis. Whole-study results and caveats: Serostatus for CMV was the only available immune exposure information.

Primers: 60 Vbeta forward and 13 Jbeta reverse. Authors' methods: Approximately 80 million unique TCR beta chains, some 10 million of them shared, were counted by a later analysis. Sequencing used immunoSEQ multiplex PCR; TCRdb keeps in-frame clones, though not all of them. From that table come the V and J calls and clone size; the DNA was used to work out D and trimming. The sample totals more than 50,000 clones. The CDR3 sequence is 16 residues long. The ends lost 4 bases at V and 4 bases at J; junction bases unmatched: 7. Germline V CDR1 and CDR2: SGHKS, YYEKEE (reference sequence). As regards this clone: Its matching antigen is unknown.

This receptor was taken from a man younger than 35 in good health and CMV-seropositive. The specimen was PBMCs. J is TRBJ2-1 and V is TRBV5-5; TRBD2 matches at 11 bases. In DNA form, the CDR3 reads TGTGCCAGCAGCCCATTAGCGGGAGGGGAGTACAATGAGCAGTTCTTC. Translated, it gives CASSPLAGGEYNEQFF.